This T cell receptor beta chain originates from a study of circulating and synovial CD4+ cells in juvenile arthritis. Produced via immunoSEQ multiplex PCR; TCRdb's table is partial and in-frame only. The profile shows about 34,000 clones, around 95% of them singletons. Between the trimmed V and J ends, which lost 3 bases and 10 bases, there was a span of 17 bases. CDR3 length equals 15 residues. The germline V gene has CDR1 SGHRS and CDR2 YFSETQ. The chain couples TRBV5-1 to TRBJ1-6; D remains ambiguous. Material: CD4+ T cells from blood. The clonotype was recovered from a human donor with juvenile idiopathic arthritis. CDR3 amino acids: CASSSIAGVGSPLHF. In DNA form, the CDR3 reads TGCGCCAGCAGCTCCATCGCCGGGGTTGGATCACCCCTCCACTTT.